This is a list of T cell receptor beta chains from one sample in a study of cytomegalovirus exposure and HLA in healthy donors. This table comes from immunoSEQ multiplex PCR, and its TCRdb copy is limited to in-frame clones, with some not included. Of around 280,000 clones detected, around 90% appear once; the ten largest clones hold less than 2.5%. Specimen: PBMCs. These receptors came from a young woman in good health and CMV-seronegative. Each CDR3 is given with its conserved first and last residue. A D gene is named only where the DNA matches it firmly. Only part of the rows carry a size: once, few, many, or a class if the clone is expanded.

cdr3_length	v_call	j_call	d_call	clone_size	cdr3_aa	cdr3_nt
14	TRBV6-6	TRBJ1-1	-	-	CASSQQLSDTEAFF	TGTGCCAGCAGCCAACAGCTCTCGGACACTGAAGCTTTCTTT
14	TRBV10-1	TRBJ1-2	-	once	CASSEVVGFGGYTF	TGCGCCAGCAGTGAGGTTGTGGGCTTCGGAGGCTACACCTTC
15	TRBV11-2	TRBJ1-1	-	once	CASSSLNGGRTEAFF	TGTGCCAGCAGCTCCCTAAACGGGGGGCGGACTGAAGCTTTCTTT
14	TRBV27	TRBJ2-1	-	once	CASTPGLDYNEQFF	TGTGCCAGTACTCCGGGACTCGACTACAATGAGCAGTTCTTC
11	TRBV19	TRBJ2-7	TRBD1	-	CASRTGREQYF	TGTGCCAGCCGGACAGGGAGGGAGCAGTACTTC
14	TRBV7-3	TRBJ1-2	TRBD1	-	CASSLPGTDYGYTF	TGTGCCAGCAGCCTCCCGGGGACAGACTATGGCTACACCTTC
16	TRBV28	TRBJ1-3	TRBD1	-	CASNPPGQISGNTIYF	TGTGCCAGCAATCCCCCGGGACAGATCTCTGGAAACACCATATATTTT
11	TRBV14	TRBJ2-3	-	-	CASSNHDTQYF	TGTGCCAGCAGCAATCATGATACGCAGTATTTT
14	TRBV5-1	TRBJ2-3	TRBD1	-	CASRRGTGEDTQYF	TGCGCCAGCCGCAGAGGGACAGGGGAAGATACGCAGTATTTT
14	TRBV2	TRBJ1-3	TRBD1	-	CASTRGTERNTIYF	TGTGCCAGCACCCGAGGGACAGAACGAAACACCATATATTTT
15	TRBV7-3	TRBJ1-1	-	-	CASSPQGAMNTEAFF	TGTGCCAGCAGTCCACAGGGCGCAATGAACACTGAAGCTTTCTTT
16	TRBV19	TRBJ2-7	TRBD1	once	CASSIQGVPRMDEQYF	TGTGCCAGTAGTATACAGGGGGTTCCCCGTATGGACGAGCAGTACTTC
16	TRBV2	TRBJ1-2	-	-	CASSEGLSRAVYGYTF	TGTGCCAGCAGTGAAGGGTTGAGCAGGGCAGTCTATGGCTACACCTTC
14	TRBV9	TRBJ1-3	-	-	CASSVLAGGNTIYF	TGTGCCAGCAGCGTACTTGCCGGTGGAAACACCATATATTTT
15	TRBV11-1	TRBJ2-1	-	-	CASSLGLRQLNEQFF	TGTGCCAGCAGCTTAGGTTTGAGACAGCTCAATGAGCAGTTCTTC
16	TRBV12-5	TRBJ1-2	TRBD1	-	CASGLVPRTGNYGYTF	TGTGCTAGTGGTTTGGTACCCCGGACAGGGAACTATGGCTACACCTTC
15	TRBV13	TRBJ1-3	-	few	CASSLRGTKRNTIYF	TGTGCCAGCAGCTTAAGGGGGACCAAGCGGAACACCATATATTTT
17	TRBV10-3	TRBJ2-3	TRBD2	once	CAIRSDTGGGAGDTQYF	TGTGCCATCAGATCCGATACTGGCGGGGGGGCAGGTGATACGCAGTATTTT
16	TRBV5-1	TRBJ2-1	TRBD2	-	CASTLAGGKPYNEQFF	TGCGCCAGCACATTAGCGGGGGGAAAACCGTACAATGAGCAGTTCTTC
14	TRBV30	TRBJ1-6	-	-	CAWSGGASGSPLHF	TGTGCCTGGAGTGGAGGGGCTAGCGGTTCACCCCTCCACTTT
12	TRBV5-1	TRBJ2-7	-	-	CASSLEGFEQYF	TGCGCCAGCAGCTTGGAGGGGTTCGAGCAGTACTTC
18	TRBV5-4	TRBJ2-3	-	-	CASSPENLKLTGTDTQYF	TGTGCCAGCAGCCCCGAAAACCTAAAATTGACAGGCACAGATACGCAGTATTTT
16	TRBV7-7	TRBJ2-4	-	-	CASSSARRTDKNIQYF	TGTGCTAGCAGCTCTGCCCGGCGGACAGACAAAAACATTCAGTACTTC
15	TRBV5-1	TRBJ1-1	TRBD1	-	CASRFSKTGGSEAFF	TGCGCCAGCAGATTCAGTAAGACAGGGGGCTCGGAAGCTTTCTTT
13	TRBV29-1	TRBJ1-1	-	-	CSVERIGDTEAFF	TGCAGCGTTGAACGGATCGGGGACACTGAAGCTTTCTTT
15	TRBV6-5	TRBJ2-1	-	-	CASSYGEEAYNEQFF	TGTGCCAGCAGTTACGGGGAGGAAGCCTACAATGAGCAGTTCTTC
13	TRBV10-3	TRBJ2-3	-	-	CAISPPSGDTQYF	TGTGCCATCAGTCCTCCGAGCGGAGATACGCAGTATTTT
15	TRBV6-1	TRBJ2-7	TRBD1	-	CASSDTTGGSYEQYF	TGTGCCAGCAGTGATACAACAGGGGGCTCCTACGAGCAGTACTTC
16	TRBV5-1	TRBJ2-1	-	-	CASSLDLTGRYNEQFF	TGCGCCAGCAGCTTGGATTTGACAGGGAGGTACAATGAGCAGTTCTTC
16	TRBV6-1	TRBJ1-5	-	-	CASSESPAGINQPQHF	TGTGCCAGCAGTGAAAGTCCGGCCGGGATCAATCAGCCCCAGCATTTT
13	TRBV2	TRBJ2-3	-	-	CASSALGTDTQYF	TGTGCCAGCAGTGCCCTAGGCACAGATACGCAGTATTTT
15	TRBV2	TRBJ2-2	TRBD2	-	CASGLAGTNTGELFF	TGTGCCAGCGGCCTAGCGGGGACGAACACCGGGGAGCTGTTTTTT
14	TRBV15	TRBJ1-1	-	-	CATSSNGGNTEAFF	TGTGCCACCAGCAGCAATGGAGGAAATACTGAGGCTTTCTTT
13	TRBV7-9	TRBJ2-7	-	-	CASKGGVSYEQYF	TGTGCCAGCAAAGGAGGGGTATCCTACGAGCAGTACTTC
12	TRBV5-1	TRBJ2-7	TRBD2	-	CASSIGGDEQYF	TGCGCCAGCAGCATCGGGGGGGACGAGCAGTACTTC
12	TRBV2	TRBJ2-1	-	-	CATGDSYNEQFF	TGTGCCACCGGGGACTCTTACAATGAGCAGTTCTTC
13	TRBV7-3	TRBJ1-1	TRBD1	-	CASSWDRAAEAFF	TGTGCCAGCAGCTGGGACAGGGCGGCTGAAGCTTTCTTT
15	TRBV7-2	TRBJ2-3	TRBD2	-	CASSLTSGVPDTQYF	TGTGCCAGCAGCTTAACTAGCGGGGTTCCAGATACGCAGTATTTT
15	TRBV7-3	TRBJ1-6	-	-	CASRSSGTLDSPLLF	TGTGCCAGCAGGTCTTCCGGGACTCTCGATTCACCCCTCCTCTTT
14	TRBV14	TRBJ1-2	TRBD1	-	CASSHRTGQRGYTF	TGTGCCAGCAGCCATAGGACAGGGCAACGTGGCTACACCTTC
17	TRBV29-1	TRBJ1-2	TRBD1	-	CSVDSATGRVTNYGYTF	TGCAGCGTTGACTCGGCGACAGGGAGAGTAACTAACTATGGCTACACCTTC
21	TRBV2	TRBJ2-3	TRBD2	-	CASSNPPLLAGRGSSTDTQYF	TGTGCCAGCAGTAACCCTCCCCTACTAGCGGGGAGGGGATCTAGCACAGATACGCAGTATTTT
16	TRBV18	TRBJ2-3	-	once	CASSPKFVNRIETQYF	TGTGCCAGCTCACCTAAATTTGTAAATCGAATTGAGACGCAGTATTTT
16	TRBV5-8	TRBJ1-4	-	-	CASSAGTKGQSEKLFF	TGTGCCAGCAGCGCGGGGACGAAGGGGCAGTCGGAAAAACTGTTTTTT
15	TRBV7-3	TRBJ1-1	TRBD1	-	CASSSTGGKVTEAFF	TGTGCCAGCAGCTCTACAGGGGGCAAGGTCACTGAAGCTTTCTTT
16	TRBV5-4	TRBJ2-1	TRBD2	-	CASSPGGVSSYNEQFF	TGTGCCAGCAGCCCCGGGGGGGTTTCCTCCTACAATGAGCAGTTCTTC
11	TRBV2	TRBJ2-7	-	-	CASTLSYEQYF	TGTGCCAGCACCCTTTCTTACGAGCAGTACTTC
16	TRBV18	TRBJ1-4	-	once	CASSPWQGGTAEKLFF	TGTGCCAGCTCACCCTGGCAAGGAGGGACGGCGGAAAAACTGTTTTTT
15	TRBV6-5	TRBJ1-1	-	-	CASSDLQDKNTEAFF	TGTGCCAGCAGCGACTTACAGGACAAGAACACTGAAGCTTTCTTT
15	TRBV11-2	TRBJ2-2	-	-	CASSSRQMNTGELFF	TGTGCCAGCAGCTCAAGACAGATGAACACCGGGGAGCTGTTTTTT
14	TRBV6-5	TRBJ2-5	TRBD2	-	CASSYETSGGLQYF	TGTGCCAGCAGTTACGAGACTAGCGGGGGGCTCCAGTACTTC
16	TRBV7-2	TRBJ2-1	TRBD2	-	CASSLAGTSGIHEQFF	TGTGCCAGCAGCCTCGCCGGGACTAGCGGGATCCATGAGCAGTTCTTC
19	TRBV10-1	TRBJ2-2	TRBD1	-	CASSGGTLDRGRNTGELFF	TGCGCCAGCAGCGGTGGGACCCTGGACAGGGGAAGGAACACCGGGGAGCTGTTTTTT
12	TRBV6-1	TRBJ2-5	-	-	CARSGVGETQYF	TGTGCCCGTTCGGGGGTCGGAGAGACCCAGTACTTC
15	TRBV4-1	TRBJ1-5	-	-	CASSQDGGAGQPQHF	TGCGCCAGCAGCCAAGATGGGGGGGCAGGGCAGCCCCAGCATTTT
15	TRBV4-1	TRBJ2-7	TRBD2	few	CASSQGPAGAYEQYF	TGCGCCAGCAGCCAAGGACCAGCGGGGGCCTACGAGCAGTACTTC
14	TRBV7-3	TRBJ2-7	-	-	CASSLEGAVYEQYF	TGTGCCAGCAGCTTAGAAGGGGCGGTCTACGAGCAGTACTTC
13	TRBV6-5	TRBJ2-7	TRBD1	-	CASMGQGAGEQYF	TGTGCCAGCATGGGACAGGGGGCAGGGGAGCAGTACTTC
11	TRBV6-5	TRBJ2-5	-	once	CASTTKETQYF	TGTGCCAGCACTACTAAAGAGACCCAGTACTTC
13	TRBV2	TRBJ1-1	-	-	CASSVRGRTEAFF	TGTGCCAGCAGTGTTAGGGGTCGAACTGAAGCTTTCTTT